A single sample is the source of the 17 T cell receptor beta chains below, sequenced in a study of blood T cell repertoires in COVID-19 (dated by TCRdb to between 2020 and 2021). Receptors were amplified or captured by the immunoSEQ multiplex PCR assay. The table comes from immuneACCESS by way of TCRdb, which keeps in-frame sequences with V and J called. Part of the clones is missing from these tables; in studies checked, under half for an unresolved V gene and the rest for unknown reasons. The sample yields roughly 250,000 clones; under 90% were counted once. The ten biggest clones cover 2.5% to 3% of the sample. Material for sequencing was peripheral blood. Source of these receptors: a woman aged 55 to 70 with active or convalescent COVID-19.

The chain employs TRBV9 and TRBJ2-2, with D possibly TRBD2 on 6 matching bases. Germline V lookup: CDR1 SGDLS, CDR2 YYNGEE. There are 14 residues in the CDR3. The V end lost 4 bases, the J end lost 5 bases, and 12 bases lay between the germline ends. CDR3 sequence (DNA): TGTGCCAGCAGCTCAACGGGGGTGACCGGGGAGCTGTTTTTT. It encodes CASSSTGVTGELFF.

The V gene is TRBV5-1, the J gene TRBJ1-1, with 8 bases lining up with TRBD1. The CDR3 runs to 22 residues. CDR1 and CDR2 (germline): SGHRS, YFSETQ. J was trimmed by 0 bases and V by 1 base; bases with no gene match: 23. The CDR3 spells CASSLSGGQALNAGVMNTEAFF. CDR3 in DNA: TGCGCCAGCAGCTTGAGTGGGGGACAGGCGCTCAACGCCGGGGTTATGAACACTGAAGCTTTCTTT.

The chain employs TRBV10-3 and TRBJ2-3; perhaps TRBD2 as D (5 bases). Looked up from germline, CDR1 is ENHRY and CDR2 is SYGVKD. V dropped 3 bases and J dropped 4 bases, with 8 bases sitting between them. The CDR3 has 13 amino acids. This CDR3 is CAISDLRADTQYF. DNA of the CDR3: TGTGCCATCAGTGATTTGAGGGCAGATACGCAGTATTTT.

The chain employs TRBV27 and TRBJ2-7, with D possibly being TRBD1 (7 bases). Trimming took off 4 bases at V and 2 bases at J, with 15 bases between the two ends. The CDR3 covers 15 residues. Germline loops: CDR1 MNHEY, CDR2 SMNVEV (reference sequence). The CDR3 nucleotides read TGTGCCAGCAGTTCTTTACAGGGGAGGCCCTACGAGCAGTACTTC. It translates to CASSSLQGRPYEQYF.

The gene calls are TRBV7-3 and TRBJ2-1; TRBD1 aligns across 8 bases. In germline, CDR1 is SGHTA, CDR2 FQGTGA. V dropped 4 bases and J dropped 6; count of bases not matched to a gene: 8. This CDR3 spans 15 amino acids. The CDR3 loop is CASSSLGDRGNEQFF. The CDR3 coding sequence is TGTGCCAGCAGCTCACTAGGAGACAGGGGCAATGAGCAGTTCTTC.

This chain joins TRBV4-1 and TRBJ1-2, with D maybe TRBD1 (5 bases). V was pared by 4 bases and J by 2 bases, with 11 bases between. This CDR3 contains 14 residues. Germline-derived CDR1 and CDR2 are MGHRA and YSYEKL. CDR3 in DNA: TGCGCCAGCAGCCCCAGACCAGGGAACTATGGCTACACCTTC. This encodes CASSPRPGNYGYTF.

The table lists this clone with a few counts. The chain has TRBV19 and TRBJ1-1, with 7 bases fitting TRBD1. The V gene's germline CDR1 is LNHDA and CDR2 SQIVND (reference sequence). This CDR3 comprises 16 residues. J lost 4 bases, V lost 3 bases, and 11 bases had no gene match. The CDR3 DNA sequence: TGTGCCAGTAGTATTGGACCTCAGGGGGATGGCACTGAAGCTTTCTTT. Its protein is CASSIGPQGDGTEAFF.

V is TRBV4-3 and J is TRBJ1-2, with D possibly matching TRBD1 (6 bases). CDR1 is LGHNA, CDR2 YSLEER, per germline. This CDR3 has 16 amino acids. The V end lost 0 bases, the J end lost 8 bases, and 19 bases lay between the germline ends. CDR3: CASSQERTAAPWGYTF. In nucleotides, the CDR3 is TGCGCCAGCAGCCAAGAGCGGACAGCCGCCCCTTGGGGCTACACCTTC.

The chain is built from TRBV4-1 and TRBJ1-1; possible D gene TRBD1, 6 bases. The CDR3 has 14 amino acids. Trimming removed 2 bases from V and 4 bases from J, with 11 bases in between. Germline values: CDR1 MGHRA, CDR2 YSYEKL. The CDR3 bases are TGCGCCAGCAGCCAAAGACAGGCGAGCACTGAAGCTTTCTTT. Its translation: CASSQRQASTEAFF.

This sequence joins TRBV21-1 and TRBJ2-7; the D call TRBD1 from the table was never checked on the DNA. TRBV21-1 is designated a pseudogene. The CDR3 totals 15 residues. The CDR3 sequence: CASSKPGQNSYEQYF. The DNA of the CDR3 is TGTGCCAGCAGCAAACCGGGACAGAATAGCTACGAGCAGTACTTC.

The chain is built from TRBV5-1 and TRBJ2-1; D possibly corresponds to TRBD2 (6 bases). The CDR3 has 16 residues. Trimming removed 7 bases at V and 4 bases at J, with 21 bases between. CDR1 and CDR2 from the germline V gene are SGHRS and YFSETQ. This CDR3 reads CASLSGAGGTYNEQFF. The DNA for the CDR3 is TGCGCCAGCCTCAGTGGGGCCGGGGGAACATACAATGAGCAGTTCTTC.

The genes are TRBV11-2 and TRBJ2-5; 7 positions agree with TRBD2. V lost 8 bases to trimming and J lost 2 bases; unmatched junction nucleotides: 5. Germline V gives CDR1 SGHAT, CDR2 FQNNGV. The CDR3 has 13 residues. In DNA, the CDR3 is TGTGCCAGCGGTCGCGGGGGACAAGAGACCCAGTACTTC. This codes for CASGRGGQETQYF. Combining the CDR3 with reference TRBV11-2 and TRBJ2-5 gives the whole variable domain EAGVAQSPRYKIIEKRQSVAFWCNPISGHATLYWYQQILGQGPKLLIQFQNNGVVDDSQLPKDRFSAERLKGVDSTLKIQPAKLEDSAVYLCASGRGGQETQYFGPGTRLLVL.

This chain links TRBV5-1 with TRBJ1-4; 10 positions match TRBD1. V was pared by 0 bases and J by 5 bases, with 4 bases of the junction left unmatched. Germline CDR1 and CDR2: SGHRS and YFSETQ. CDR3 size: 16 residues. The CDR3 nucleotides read TGCGCCAGCAGCTTGGCGACAGGGGGCATCAATGAAAAACTGTTTTTT. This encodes CASSLATGGINEKLFF. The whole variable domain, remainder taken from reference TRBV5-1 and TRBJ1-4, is KAGVTQTPRYLIKTRGQQVTLSCSPISGHRSVSWYQQTPGQGLQFLFEYFSETQRNKGNFPGRFSGRQFSNSRSEMNVSTLELGDSALYLCASSLATGGINEKLFFGSGTQLSVL.

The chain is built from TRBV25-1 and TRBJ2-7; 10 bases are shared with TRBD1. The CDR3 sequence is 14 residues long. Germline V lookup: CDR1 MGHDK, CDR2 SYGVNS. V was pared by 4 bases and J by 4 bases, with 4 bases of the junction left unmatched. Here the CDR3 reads CASSAPGQGYEQYF. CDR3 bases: TGTGCCAGCAGTGCCCCGGGACAGGGGTACGAGCAGTACTTC.

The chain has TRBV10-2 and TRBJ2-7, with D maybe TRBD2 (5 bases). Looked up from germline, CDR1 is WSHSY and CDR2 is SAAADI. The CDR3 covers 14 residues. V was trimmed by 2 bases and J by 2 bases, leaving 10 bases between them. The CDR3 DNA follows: TGCGCCAGCAGTGAGGGAGGTCTGGCCTACGAGCAGTACTTC. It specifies CASSEGGLAYEQYF.

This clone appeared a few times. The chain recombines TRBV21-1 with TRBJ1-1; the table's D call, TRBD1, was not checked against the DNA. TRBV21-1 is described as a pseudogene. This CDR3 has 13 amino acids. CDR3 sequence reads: CASNVQGGTEAFF. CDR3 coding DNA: TGTGCCAGTAACGTACAGGGGGGCACTGAAGCTTTCTTT.

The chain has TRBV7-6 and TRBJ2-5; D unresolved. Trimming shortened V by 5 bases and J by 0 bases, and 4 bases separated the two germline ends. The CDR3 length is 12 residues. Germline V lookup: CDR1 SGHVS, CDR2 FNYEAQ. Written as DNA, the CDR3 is TGTGCCAGCAGCGTAAACCAAGAGACCCAGTACTTC. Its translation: CASSVNQETQYF. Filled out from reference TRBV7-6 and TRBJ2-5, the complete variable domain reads GAGVSQSPRYKVTKRGQDVALRCDPISGHVSLYWYRQALGQGPEFLTYFNYEAQQDKSGLPNDRFSAERPEGSISTLTIQRTEQRDSAMYRCASSVNQETQYFGPGTRLLVL.